The source of this T cell receptor (beta chain) is a study of blood T cells in healthy people across ages. Worth noting for this clonotype: What it binds is not known.

Whole-study findings and limits: Estimates based on one million T cells were treated as lower bounds. Unsorted PBMCs ruled out conclusive naive versus antigen-experienced comparison. There was a strong correlation between TCR beta diversity and naive T cell percentage. There were more naive CD4+ cells and higher diversity in long-lived donors than in aged donors.

Using a J-beta primer mix together with a sample-barcoded 5' primer, a second PCR was run for about 6 to 11 cycles. TCRdb redid the calling of the 5' RACE reads with MiXCR, one entry per CDR3 protein. The sample has 650,000 to 700,000 distinct CDR3 sequences; approximately 31% are singletons. V was trimmed by 2 bases and J by 5 bases, leaving 11 bases between them. The germline V gene encodes CDR1 SGHRS and CDR2 YFSETQ. This CDR3 comprises 14 residues. This TCR derives from a woman aged 80 or older in good health. Sequencing was performed on blood. This chain uses TRBV5-1 with TRBJ1-5; maybe TRBD1 (5 bases). The CDR3 bases are TGCGCCAGCAGCTTTGGGGGGGATCATCAGCCCCAGCATTTT. Its translation is CASSFGGDHQPQHF. Using reference TRBV5-1 and TRBJ1-5 for the parts outside the CDR3, the full variable domain is KAGVTQTPRYLIKTRGQQVTLSCSPISGHRSVSWYQQTPGQGLQFLFEYFSETQRNKGNFPGRFSGRQFSNSRSEMNVSTLELGDSALYLCASSFGGDHQPQHFGDGTRLSIL.